The rows below give T cell receptor beta chains drawn from one sample of a study of cytomegalovirus exposure and HLA in healthy donors. Libraries were prepared by immunoSEQ multiplex PCR; TCRdb keeps only in-frame clonotypes and omits some of them. The table includes 150,000 to 200,000 clones, roughly four fifths detected once. Input material: PBMCs. The receptors here all came from a man aged 50 or older in good health and CMV-seronegative. CDR3s include the opening cysteine and the closing phenylalanine or tryptophan. The order of the fields is D gene, clone size, V gene, J gene, CDR3 DNA, CDR3 protein. A D gene is named only where the DNA matches it firmly. Clone size, where shown, is once, few, many, or a class for clones that have expanded.

D: TRBD1
size: -
V: TRBV7-3
J: TRBJ1-5
DNA: TGTGCCAGCAGCCCCGGACAGGGGCCCCAGCATTTT
CDR3: CASSPGQGPQHF

D: TRBD1
size: -
V: TRBV19
J: TRBJ2-7
DNA: TGTGCCAGTTCTCCCGACAGGGGGAACGGCGAGCAGTACTTC
CDR3: CASSPDRGNGEQYF

D: TRBD2
size: -
V: TRBV7-2
J: TRBJ2-4
DNA: TGTGCCAGCAGCTTAGGGGACTTGGGGGGGAGAGGAAACATTCAGTACTTC
CDR3: CASSLGDLGGRGNIQYF

D: -
size: -
V: TRBV2
J: TRBJ2-5
DNA: TGTGCCAGCAGTGAGAAGCAGGGCAGGGGCAAGGAGACCCAGTACTTC
CDR3: CASSEKQGRGKETQYF

D: -
size: -
V: TRBV7-3
J: TRBJ2-1
DNA: TGTGCCAGCAGTTCCTCCCCTGAGCAGTTCTTC
CDR3: CASSSSPEQFF

D: -
size: -
V: TRBV5-1
J: TRBJ2-3
DNA: TGCGCCAGCAGCTTGTCAGGTGCAGATACGCAGTATTTT
CDR3: CASSLSGADTQYF

D: TRBD1
size: -
V: TRBV5-1
J: TRBJ1-2
DNA: TGCGCCAGCAGCCAGGGACAGCCTAACTATGGCTACACCTTC
CDR3: CASSQGQPNYGYTF

D: TRBD1
size: -
V: TRBV30
J: TRBJ1-6
DNA: TGTGCCTCCTCTCGACAGGGGAATTCACCCCTCCACTTT
CDR3: CASSRQGNSPLHF

D: TRBD2
size: -
V: TRBV5-1
J: TRBJ2-3
DNA: TGCGCCAGCAGCCCCGGGACTAGCGGTGGAAGGGCAGATACGCAGTATTTT
CDR3: CASSPGTSGGRADTQYF

D: -
size: -
V: TRBV5-4
J: TRBJ2-7
DNA: TGTGCCAGCAGCTTGGGGAGGGGGGGAGGCTACGAGCAGTACTTC
CDR3: CASSLGRGGGYEQYF

D: -
size: few
V: TRBV21-1
J: TRBJ1-3
DNA: TGTGCCAGCAGCAAAGAAACTGGGCAGGGCAACTCTGGAAACACCATATATTTT
CDR3: CASSKETGQGNSGNTIYF

D: -
size: few
V: TRBV7-8
J: TRBJ2-5
DNA: TGTGCCAGCAGCTTAATCCGCCAAGAGACCCAGTACTTC
CDR3: CASSLIRQETQYF

D: TRBD1
size: -
V: TRBV18
J: TRBJ1-5
DNA: TGTGCCAGCTCACCACAAACAGGGGGTTACAATTTCAATCAGCCCCAGCATTTT
CDR3: CASSPQTGGYNFNQPQHF

D: -
size: -
V: TRBV7-2
J: TRBJ2-3
DNA: TGTGCCAGCAGCTTATCCGTTTCCACAGATACGCAGTATTTT
CDR3: CASSLSVSTDTQYF

D: TRBD1
size: once
V: TRBV2
J: TRBJ1-3
DNA: TGTGCCAGCAGGGGACAGATCTCTGGAAACACCATATATTTT
CDR3: CASRGQISGNTIYF

D: -
size: -
V: TRBV25-1
J: TRBJ2-7
DNA: TGTGCCAGCAGTGGTCCCCTTGGAGACCTTCGGGCCTACGAGCAGTACTTC
CDR3: CASSGPLGDLRAYEQYF

D: -
size: -
V: TRBV5-1
J: TRBJ2-2
DNA: TGCGCCAGCAGCTTGTCCGGGGGTGCCACCACCGGGGAGCTGTTTTTT
CDR3: CASSLSGGATTGELFF

D: -
size: -
V: TRBV7-2
J: TRBJ1-5
DNA: TGTGCCAGCAGTTTAGCGGGACAAGGGGGACAGCCCCAGCATTTT
CDR3: CASSLAGQGGQPQHF

D: -
size: -
V: TRBV11-2
J: TRBJ2-7
DNA: TGTGCCAGCAGCCGGACTACTGGGAACTACGAGCAGTACTTC
CDR3: CASSRTTGNYEQYF

D: -
size: once
V: TRBV7-9
J: TRBJ2-5
DNA: TGTGCCAGCAGCCATGGGACCGGGACTCCAGAGACCCAGTACTTC
CDR3: CASSHGTGTPETQYF

D: -
size: -
V: TRBV30
J: TRBJ2-1
DNA: TGTGCCTGGAGTAAACAGAACTACAATGAGCAGTTCTTC
CDR3: CAWSKQNYNEQFF

D: TRBD1
size: -
V: TRBV5-4
J: TRBJ2-2
DNA: TGTGCCAGCAGCTGGGGGACAGGGTTCGGCGGGGAGCTGTTTTTT
CDR3: CASSWGTGFGGELFF

D: TRBD1
size: -
V: TRBV28
J: TRBJ1-1
DNA: TGTGCCAGCCACAGGGGGCTGAACACTGAAGCTTTCTTT
CDR3: CASHRGLNTEAFF

D: -
size: -
V: TRBV18
J: TRBJ2-2
DNA: TGTGCCATCCATCCCCAGGGGAACACCGGGGAGCTGTTTTTT
CDR3: CAIHPQGNTGELFF

D: -
size: -
V: TRBV7-3
J: TRBJ2-3
DNA: TGTGCCAGCAGCTTAAACCAACTCACAGATACGCAGTATTTT
CDR3: CASSLNQLTDTQYF

D: -
size: -
V: TRBV15
J: TRBJ2-5
DNA: TGTGCCACCAGCAGAGTTGGTCTAGCCCTAAAAGAGACCCAGTACTTC
CDR3: CATSRVGLALKETQYF

D: TRBD1
size: -
V: TRBV27
J: TRBJ1-6
DNA: TGTGCCAGCAGTACTCGACAGGGCAATAACTCACCCCTCCACTTT
CDR3: CASSTRQGNNSPLHF

D: -
size: -
V: TRBV6-5
J: TRBJ1-3
DNA: TGTGCCAGCAGTCGGACAGCCCACTCTGGAAACACCATATATTTT
CDR3: CASSRTAHSGNTIYF

D: -
size: -
V: TRBV9
J: TRBJ1-2
DNA: TGTGCCAGCAGCGTAGGGGGGGAGGCGGGGGCCATCTATGGCTACACCTTC
CDR3: CASSVGGEAGAIYGYTF

D: -
size: few
V: TRBV4-3
J: TRBJ1-5
DNA: TGCGCCAGCAGCCAAGATCGGGGAGCCGATAGCAATCAGCCCCAGCATTTT
CDR3: CASSQDRGADSNQPQHF

D: -
size: few
V: TRBV6-5
J: TRBJ1-1
DNA: TGTGCCAGCAGTTACGATAGAGCGGTGAACACTGAAGCTTTCTTT
CDR3: CASSYDRAVNTEAFF

D: TRBD1
size: -
V: TRBV11-2
J: TRBJ1-2
DNA: TGTGCCAGCAGCCGTATGGGGGACAGGGAGGACTATGGCTACACCTTC
CDR3: CASSRMGDREDYGYTF

D: TRBD2
size: -
V: TRBV25-1
J: TRBJ2-3
DNA: TGTGCCAGCAGTGTCTATAGCGGGGGGAGCACAGATACGCAGTATTTT
CDR3: CASSVYSGGSTDTQYF

D: TRBD1
size: once
V: TRBV2
J: TRBJ2-1
DNA: TGTGCCAGCAGTGATGGACAGGAGAGACTTTACAATGAGCAGTTCTTC
CDR3: CASSDGQERLYNEQFF

D: TRBD1
size: -
V: TRBV7-2
J: TRBJ2-5
DNA: TGTGCCAGCAGCCCGGGATGGACAGGTCAAGAGACCCAGTACTTC
CDR3: CASSPGWTGQETQYF

D: -
size: -
V: TRBV7-2
J: TRBJ2-3
DNA: TGTGCCAGCAGCTTTGGGGGGACAGATACGCAGTATTTT
CDR3: CASSFGGTDTQYF

D: -
size: -
V: TRBV11-2
J: TRBJ2-7
DNA: TGTGCCAGCCTCGGGAGAGGCTACGAGCAGTACTTC
CDR3: CASLGRGYEQYF

D: -
size: -
V: TRBV18
J: TRBJ2-3
DNA: TGTGCCAGCTCACTTCGATCCAGGGCGGATACGCAGTATTTT
CDR3: CASSLRSRADTQYF

D: -
size: once
V: TRBV7-2
J: TRBJ2-5
DNA: TGTGCCAGCAGCCCCAAAACAGGGTCGCAGACCCAGTACTTC
CDR3: CASSPKTGSQTQYF

D: -
size: -
V: TRBV6-5
J: TRBJ1-3
DNA: TGTGCCAGCAGACAATCCCCTGGAAACACCATATATTTT
CDR3: CASRQSPGNTIYF

D: -
size: -
V: TRBV19
J: TRBJ2-7
DNA: TGTGCCAGTAGCAGGCAGGTTCTCTACGAGCAGTACTTC
CDR3: CASSRQVLYEQYF

D: TRBD2
size: -
V: TRBV4-2
J: TRBJ2-7
DNA: TGTGCCAGCAGCCTCGGGACTAGTGGATCCTACGAGCAGTACTTC
CDR3: CASSLGTSGSYEQYF

D: -
size: -
V: TRBV18
J: TRBJ2-3
DNA: TGTGCCAGCTCACCACCTATTTCCCAGGGACACCCCACAGATACGCAGTATTTT
CDR3: CASSPPISQGHPTDTQYF

D: -
size: -
V: TRBV18
J: TRBJ2-5
DNA: TGTGCCAGCTCACCACCGCAGAAACCGGGGGAGACCCAGTACTTC
CDR3: CASSPPQKPGETQYF

D: -
size: -
V: TRBV6-1
J: TRBJ1-5
DNA: TGTGCCAGCAACCCTCAACAGGGACGGAATCAGCCCCAGCATTTT
CDR3: CASNPQQGRNQPQHF

D: TRBD1
size: -
V: TRBV7-8
J: TRBJ1-1
DNA: TGTGCCAGCAGCTTAGTAGTCCGGGACAGACCTGGAGGGGGTGAAGCTTTCTTT
CDR3: CASSLVVRDRPGGGEAFF

D: -
size: -
V: TRBV5-4
J: TRBJ2-5
DNA: TGTGCCAGCAGCTTGCGAGGAGGGCGCCAAGAGACCCAGTACTTC
CDR3: CASSLRGGRQETQYF

D: -
size: -
V: TRBV5-1
J: TRBJ1-5
DNA: TGCGCCAGCAGCCCCGGGGAGGGGGGCAATCAGCCCCAGCATTTT
CDR3: CASSPGEGGNQPQHF

D: TRBD2
size: -
V: TRBV7-2
J: TRBJ2-3
DNA: TGTGCCAGCAGCTTAGGGCTAGCGGGCACAGATACGCAGTATTTT
CDR3: CASSLGLAGTDTQYF

D: TRBD1
size: -
V: TRBV5-1
J: TRBJ1-1
DNA: TGCGCCAGCGGCCGGGACAGGAGAGATGAAGCTTTCTTT
CDR3: CASGRDRRDEAFF

D: TRBD1
size: -
V: TRBV2
J: TRBJ1-5
DNA: TGTGCCAGCAGTGAGGACAGGGTTAGCAATCAGCCCCAGCATTTT
CDR3: CASSEDRVSNQPQHF

D: TRBD1
size: few
V: TRBV6-6
J: TRBJ1-2
DNA: TGTGCCAGCAGTTATAGAGGGGGCGCAGGCTATGGCTACACCTTC
CDR3: CASSYRGGAGYGYTF

D: -
size: -
V: TRBV12-5
J: TRBJ2-3
DNA: TGTGCTAGTGGTTTGGTGGGGGGGGCCTTGACTAGCACAGATACGCAGTATTTT
CDR3: CASGLVGGALTSTDTQYF